Following are 5 T cell receptor beta chains from one sample sequenced in a study of shared T cell receptors in the human thymus. TCRdb's table, derived via immunoSEQ multiplex PCR, lists solely in-frame clones and lacks some. The sample holds about 660,000 clones, approximately 88% seen once. In addition, the sample was reused for a study of human thymus T cells.

Sequencing used thymocytes. The receptors here all came from a boy under two years old with a congenital heart defect.

The chain uses TRBV29-1 and TRBJ2-3; TRBD2 aligns across 8 bases. The junction had 5 bases not matched to a gene; V was cut back by 6 bases and J by 3 bases. Germline V CDR1 and CDR2: SQVTM, ANQGSEA. This CDR3 spans 13 amino acids. The chain's CDR3 is CSVDSGETDTQYF. The CDR3 nucleotides read TGCAGCGTCGATAGCGGGGAGACAGATACGCAGTATTTT.

This chain uses TRBV7-9 with TRBJ2-7; TRBD1 might be the D (6 bases). Germline V gene sequence: CDR1 SEHNR, CDR2 FQNEAQ (reference sequence). V lost 5 bases and J 4 bases, leaving 18 bases between the germline ends. CDR3 length: 15 residues. The chain's CDR3 is CASSPIQGFPYEQYF. DNA for the CDR3: TGTGCCAGCAGCCCGATACAGGGATTCCCGTACGAGCAGTACTTC.

The rearrangement links TRBV10-3 to TRBJ2-7; D unclear. Germline V gene data show CDR1 as ENHRY and CDR2 as SYGVKD. CDR3 length equals 15 residues. Trimming took off 3 bases at V and 0 bases at J, with 12 bases between the two ends. In DNA form, the CDR3 reads TGTGCCATCAGTGACGGCAGGCCGTTCTCCTACGAGCAGTACTTC. Translating it yields CAISDGRPFSYEQYF.

This sequence joins TRBV4-1 and TRBJ2-1; no reliable D call. The germline V and J ends were trimmed by 4 bases and 8 bases, with 12 bases remaining between them. This CDR3 is 13 amino acids long. Germline CDR1 and CDR2: MGHRA and YSYEKL. CDR3: CASSPQAGHEQFF. DNA for the CDR3: TGCGCCAGCAGCCCCCAGGCTGGTCATGAGCAGTTCTTC.

This clone was seen once. The chain joins TRBV6-1 to TRBJ2-7; the D gene is possibly TRBD2 (6 bases). The CDR3 extends over 17 amino acids. The germline CDR1 and CDR2 sequences are MNHNS and SASEGT. Deletions cut 4 bases from V and 0 bases from J, with 19 bases between. For the CDR3, the DNA is TGTGCCAGCAGTGGAAGGACCCACCGGGACTCCTCCTACGAGCAGTACTTC. Translating gives CASSGRTHRDSSYEQYF.